A single sample is the source of the 5 T cell receptor beta chains below, sequenced in a study of Graves' ophthalmopathy and Graves' hyperthyroidism. Amplified TCR beta CDR3 regions were obtained using RNA transcripts as template. The first-round RT-PCR employed HTBI primers together with the Qiagen OneStep RT-PCR kit. A multiplex PCR was then performed as the second round. TCRdb itself ran the multiplex PCR reads through MiXCR, one entry per CDR3 protein. This table has 650,000 to 900,000 distinct CDR3 sequences, around 40% appearing once. What was sequenced was peripheral blood. These receptors were obtained from an adult man with Graves' ophthalmopathy.

V and J are TRBV15 and TRBJ1-1; TRBD1 agrees at 7 bases. CDR3 length: 14 residues. V was pared by 2 bases and J by 3 bases, with 3 bases of the junction left unmatched. CDR1 and CDR2 (germline): LNHNV, YYDKDF (reference sequence). The CDR3 here is CATSRRGQYTEAFF. The CDR3 bases are TGTGCCACCAGCAGAAGGGGACAGTACACTGAAGCTTTCTTT.

The chain links TRBV20-1 to TRBJ2-2; D might be TRBD2 (5 bases). The ends were cut back, 3 bases at V and 7 bases at J, with 6 bases in the middle. This CDR3 has 11 residues. In germline, CDR1 is DFQATT, CDR2 SNEGSKA (reference sequence). DNA of the CDR3: TGCAGTGCTAGTGGAGGCGGGGAGCTGTTTTTT. Translated, it gives CSASGGGELFF.

This clonotype occurred a few times. The chain combines TRBV12-3 or TRBV12-4 with TRBJ2-6; D call uncertain. This CDR3 contains 15 residues. Trimming removed 4 bases at V and 0 bases at J, with 7 bases between. The CDR3 DNA reads as TGTGCCAGCAGTTACGAGTTCTCTGGGGCCAACGTCCTGACTTTC. It encodes CASSYEFSGANVLTF.

As for this clonotype: This sequence may be a read error, since a much larger clone differs from it by one base. This rearrangement joins TRBV10-3 to TRBJ1-2, with a possible D match to TRBD1 (6 bases). The CDR3 has 17 residues. Germline assignment: CDR1 ENHRY and CDR2 SYGVKD. V was pared by 1 base and J by 2 bases, with 17 bases between. The CDR3 DNA reads TGTGCCATCAGTGAGTGGAGCAGGGGAAGGGGAAACTATGGCTACACCTTC. Translation gives CAISEWSRGRGNYGYTF.

The DNA for the CDR3 is TGCAGTGCCGGGGTCAGGGTTCCTGAAGCTTTCTTT. As protein: CSAGVRVPEAFF. The chain joins TRBV20-1 to TRBJ1-1; D may be TRBD1 (5 bases). The length of the CDR3 is 12 residues. Trimming removed 6 bases from V and 6 bases from J, with 14 bases in between. Germline CDR1 and CDR2: DFQATT and SNEGSKA (reference sequence).